The 15 T cell receptor beta chains listed next were all sequenced from one sample in a study of shared clonotypes between healthy human individuals. Only in-frame clones appear in the TCRdb table, and some are missing; sequencing was by immunoSEQ multiplex PCR. In the table there are about 2 million clones, approximately 95% of which are singletons. CD45RO negativity and positive selection for CCR7 defined naive CD8 cells, a population that excluded terminally differentiated effector memory CD45RA+ cells. The sequenced sample was naive CD8+ T cells sorted from blood. Receptors originate from a man in his late teens or twenties in good health.

V is TRBV30 and J is TRBJ1-5; D possibly corresponds to TRBD1 (6 bases). Trimming removed 5 bases at V and 8 bases at J, with 16 bases between. The CDR3 is 13 amino acids. Germline-derived CDR1 and CDR2 are GTSNPN and SVGIG (reference sequence). The CDR3 loop is CAWDTGSEEPQHF. Here the CDR3 DNA reads TGTGCCTGGGATACAGGGTCGGAAGAGCCCCAGCATTTT.

V gene TRBV11-2 combines with J gene TRBJ2-7; D is possibly TRBD1 (6 bases). This CDR3 contains 12 residues. Germline lookup yields CDR1 SGHAT and CDR2 FQNNGV. The V end lost 5 bases, the J end lost 4 bases, and 9 bases lay between the germline ends. CDR3 sequence reads: CASSTTGYEQYF. Written as DNA, the CDR3 is TGTGCCAGCAGCACGACAGGATACGAGCAGTACTTC.

In its sample, this clone was seen once. The rearrangement joins TRBV19 to TRBJ1-2; D is unresolved. The CDR3 is 14 residues long. Trimming cost V 5 bases and J 4 bases, with 14 bases left between them. Germline CDR1 LNHDA, CDR2 SQIVND (reference sequence). The CDR3: CASSQDLVVYGYTF. As DNA, the CDR3 is TGTGCCAGTAGTCAAGATTTGGTCGTCTATGGCTACACCTTC.

The V call is TRBV27, the J call TRBJ2-5; no firm D call. V was clipped by 4 bases and J by 2 bases, with 11 bases between them. Germline CDR1 is MNHEY and CDR2 is SMNVEV (reference sequence). The CDR3 has 14 amino acids. The CDR3 region is CASSSTVWQETQYF. CDR3 in DNA: TGTGCCAGCAGTTCCACGGTGTGGCAAGAGACCCAGTACTTC.

The chain carries TRBV5-6 and TRBJ2-2; 13 bases agree with TRBD2. This CDR3 has 15 residues. V lost 4 bases and J lost 6; bases outside the gene matches: 3. Germline V gene data show CDR1 as SGHDT and CDR2 as YYEEEE. The CDR3, as DNA: TGTGCCAGCAGCCCTGGACTAGCGGGAGCCGGGGAGCTGTTTTTT. It is translated as CASSPGLAGAGELFF.

This chain links TRBV4-1 with TRBJ2-1; the D is unclear. This CDR3 contains 14 residues. Looked up from germline, CDR1 is MGHRA and CDR2 is YSYEKL. V lost 1 base to trimming and J lost 3 bases, with 7 bases between them. CDR3: CASSQGRNYNEQFF. The DNA for the CDR3 is TGCGCCAGCAGCCAAGGCAGAAACTACAATGAGCAGTTCTTC.

The CDR3 spells CASSPQIAGLTYNEQFF. DNA of the CDR3: TGCGCCAGCAGCCCCCAGATAGCGGGACTAACCTACAATGAGCAGTTCTTC. The V call is TRBV4-1, the J call TRBJ2-1, with 8 bases aligning to TRBD2. The CDR3 loop spans 17 amino acids. CDR1 is MGHRA and CDR2 is YSYEKL in the germline V gene. The ends lost 4 bases at V and 2 bases at J; junction bases unmatched: 10.

The V and J genes are TRBV9 and TRBJ2-1, with 9 bases identical to TRBD1. Germline values: CDR1 SGDLS, CDR2 YYNGEE. The CDR3 runs 19 residues. V shed 0 bases, J shed 0 bases, and the junction held 10 bases outside the gene matches. The CDR3 DNA reads as TGTGCCAGCAGCGTAGCGGGGACAGGGTGGCTTAGCTCCTACAATGAGCAGTTCTTC. This gives the protein CASSVAGTGWLSSYNEQFF.

The chain couples TRBV29-1 to TRBJ1-3, with D perhaps matching TRBD1 (6 bases). This CDR3 has 14 amino acids. Germline V gene sequence: CDR1 SQVTM, CDR2 ANQGSEA. The ends were cut back, 7 bases at V and 3 bases at J, with 16 bases in the middle. CDR3 bases: TGCAGCGCTGGAGGGGGTATCGGTGGAAACACCATATATTTT. This gives the protein CSAGGGIGGNTIYF.

J is TRBJ1-2 and V is TRBV6-1, with no clear D. Trimming shortened V by 5 bases and J by 8 bases, and 9 bases separated the two germline ends. Germline V gene data show CDR1 as MNHNS and CDR2 as SASEGT. The CDR3 sequence is 11 residues long. The chain's CDR3 is CASSSIQGYTF. For the CDR3, the DNA is TGTGCCAGCAGTTCGATACAAGGCTACACCTTC.

The V and J genes are TRBV5-6 and TRBJ2-1; perhaps TRBD2 as D (5 bases). The CDR3 extends over 13 amino acids. Germline V gene lookup returns CDR1 SGHDT and CDR2 YYEEEE. V was shortened by 2 bases and J by 7 bases, with 10 bases between the two germline ends. The CDR3 protein is CASSLGGWNEQFF. The CDR3 region has the DNA TGTGCCAGCAGCTTAGGAGGATGGAATGAGCAGTTCTTC.

This rearrangement joins TRBV5-8 to TRBJ2-5; D ambiguous. There are 14 residues in the CDR3. The germline V gene encodes CDR1 SGHTS and CDR2 YDEGEE. V was shortened by 0 bases and J by 2 bases, with 8 bases between the two germline ends. The CDR3 DNA follows: TGTGCCAGCAGCTTGGGTCGGCTTCAAGAGACCCAGTACTTC. It codes for CASSLGRLQETQYF.

The gene calls are TRBV27 and TRBJ1-4, with D hard to call. V dropped 2 bases and J dropped 7 bases, with 11 bases sitting between them. CDR3 size: 14 residues. Germline assignment: CDR1 MNHEY and CDR2 SMNVEV (reference sequence). CDR3 sequence: CASSLIHRGEKLFF. CDR3 bases: TGTGCCAGCAGTTTAATCCATCGCGGTGAAAAACTGTTTTTT.

J is TRBJ2-3 and V is TRBV27, with D tentatively TRBD1 or TRBD2 (7 bases each). The CDR3 covers 17 residues. The germline CDR1 and CDR2 sequences are MNHEY and SMNVEV (reference sequence). V was cut by 5 bases and J by 4 bases, with 22 bases left in between. The CDR3 nucleotides are TGTGCCAGCAGTCTCGAACCCCCAGGGGGGGAGGCAGATACGCAGTATTTT. Its translation: CASSLEPPGGEADTQYF.

The V and J genes are TRBV30 and TRBJ1-1; D is perhaps TRBD1 (5 bases). With 2 bases removed from V and 3 bases from J, the gap between germline ends came to 13 bases. This CDR3 is built from 14 residues. CDR1 is GTSNPN and CDR2 is SVGIG in the germline V gene (reference sequence). As DNA, the CDR3 is TGTGCCTGGAGTTCCCCCCTGGGGCACACTGAAGCTTTCTTT. Translating gives CAWSSPLGHTEAFF.